The clone carrying this T cell receptor (beta chain) appeared a few times. What it recognizes is unknown. Germline V gene data show CDR1 as SGDLS and CDR2 as YYNGEE. The length of the CDR3 is 15 residues. Between the trimmed V and J ends, which lost 0 bases and 1 base, there was a span of 8 bases. No fewer than 5.5 micrograms of total RNA were isolated from every sample. These data are taken from a study of blood T cells in healthy people across ages. Whole-study context: Template switching recovered approximately one barcoded beta molecule for every two T cells.

General study results and limits: The lack of PBMC sorting stopped any conclusive naive versus antigen-experienced comparison. Both naive CD4+ cell counts and diversity were greater in long-lived donors than in aged donors.

A second PCR, run for roughly 7 to 12 cycles, used a sample-barcoded 5' primer plus a J-beta primer mix. TCRdb itself ran the 5' RACE reads through MiXCR, one entry per CDR3 protein. This table holds about 730,000 distinct CDR3 sequences, roughly 44% found once. Sequences were obtained from blood. The chain uses TRBV9 and TRBJ2-1, with no clear D. The TCR sequence derives from a woman in her sixties or seventies in good health. The CDR3 nucleotides are TGTGCCAGCAGCGTAGGAACTGTATCCTACAATGAGCAGTTCTTC. The encoded protein is CASSVGTVSYNEQFF.